These T cell receptor beta chains were read from a single sample in a study of cytomegalovirus exposure and HLA in healthy donors. Method: immunoSEQ multiplex PCR; TCRdb's copy keeps in-frame clones and lacks some. Of some 90,000 clones listed, roughly 89% were seen once; the top ten hold roughly 3.8%. The sequenced material came from PBMCs. These receptors originate from a woman aged 25 to 45 in good health and CMV-seronegative. CDR3s include the opening cysteine and the closing phenylalanine or tryptophan. A D gene is named only where the DNA matches it firmly. The listing skips clone size in some rows; elsewhere it reads once, few, many or a size class.

-	-	TRBJ1-2	TRBV15	CATSASRQAYGYTF	TGTGCCACCAGCGCTAGCCGACAGGCTTATGGCTACACCTTC
TRBD2	-	TRBJ2-3	TRBV28	CASSYTSGGWDTQYF	TGTGCCAGCAGCTACACTAGCGGGGGCTGGGATACGCAGTATTTT
-	-	TRBJ2-5	TRBV27	CASSLLKSGPGQETQYF	TGTGCCAGCAGTTTATTAAAGAGCGGGCCAGGCCAAGAGACCCAGTACTTC
-	-	TRBJ1-1	TRBV5-1	CASSFDGENTEAFF	TGCGCCAGCAGCTTTGACGGGGAGAACACTGAAGCTTTCTTT
TRBD1	-	TRBJ1-2	TRBV6-1	CASRATGGSYGYTF	TGTGCCAGCAGGGCAACAGGGGGTAGCTATGGCTACACCTTC
-	-	TRBJ2-2	TRBV19	CASIEQAWNGELFF	TGTGCCAGTATAGAACAGGCCTGGAACGGGGAGCTGTTTTTT
-	-	TRBJ1-2	TRBV5-6	CASSPLGDTWNGYTF	TGTGCCAGCAGCCCCCTCGGGGATACCTGGAATGGCTACACCTTC
-	-	TRBJ1-4	TRBV18	CASSPFSAGSDEKLFF	TGTGCCAGCTCACCCTTTTCCGCCGGGTCTGATGAAAAACTGTTTTTT
-	-	TRBJ1-2	TRBV29-1	CSVFTGPTGYTF	TGCAGCGTTTTTACAGGCCCCACTGGCTACACCTTC
-	-	TRBJ2-2	TRBV9	CASSAVVPGELFF	TGTGCCAGCAGCGCGGTGGTCCCCGGGGAGCTGTTTTTT
-	-	TRBJ2-3	TRBV7-2	CASSNGGRTDTQYF	TGTGCCAGCAGCAACGGGGGTCGCACAGATACGCAGTATTTT
-	-	TRBJ2-3	TRBV27	CASSLYQQGTDTQYF	TGTGCCAGCAGTTTATATCAGCAGGGCACAGATACGCAGTATTTT
-	-	TRBJ1-1	TRBV29-1	CSVEGLRGTEAFF	TGCAGCGTTGAGGGACTGAGGGGCACTGAAGCTTTCTTT
TRBD2	-	TRBJ2-5	TRBV27	CASSRGWTSGGWETQYF	TGTGCCAGCAGCCGCGGATGGACTAGCGGGGGTTGGGAGACCCAGTACTTC
-	-	TRBJ2-1	TRBV2	CASTGYNEQFF	TGTGCCAGCACAGGCTACAATGAGCAGTTCTTC
-	once	TRBJ1-5	TRBV7-2	CASSLRDTGQPQHF	TGTGCCAGCAGCTTAAGGGACACCGGGCAGCCCCAGCATTTT
-	-	TRBJ2-7	TRBV6-5	CASSYNSYEQYF	TGTGCCAGCAGTTACAATAGCTACGAGCAGTACTTC
-	-	TRBJ1-1	TRBV27	CASSALGGGNGAFF	TGTGCCAGCAGCGCACTGGGAGGGGGAAATGGAGCTTTCTTT
-	few	TRBJ2-7	TRBV6-1	CASIRSGILYEQYF	TGTGCCAGCATTAGGTCAGGGATTCTCTACGAGCAGTACTTC
-	-	TRBJ1-1	TRBV7-8	CASSYRDTGSTEAFF	TGTGCCAGCAGCTACCGCGACACAGGGAGCACTGAAGCTTTCTTT
TRBD2	-	TRBJ2-7	TRBV2	CASPPLSGGSYEQYF	TGTGCCAGCCCTCCCCTTAGCGGGGGCTCCTACGAGCAGTACTTC
TRBD1	-	TRBJ2-3	TRBV6-5	CASSYVRGPDTQYF	TGTGCCAGCAGTTACGTCAGGGGGCCAGATACGCAGTATTTT
TRBD2	-	TRBJ2-2	TRBV6-1	CASSALAGGLTGELFF	TGTGCCAGCAGTGCACTAGCGGGGGGGCTGACCGGGGAGCTGTTTTTT
TRBD2	-	TRBJ2-3	TRBV5-4	CASSPGLAGWSPDTQYF	TGTGCCAGCAGCCCGGGACTAGCGGGGTGGTCCCCAGATACGCAGTATTTT
-	-	TRBJ1-1	TRBV18	CASSQAGARLGTEAFF	TGTGCCAGCTCTCAGGCGGGGGCGCGTTTGGGGACTGAAGCTTTCTTT
-	-	TRBJ2-1	TRBV5-1	CASTTSTLSYNEQFF	TGCGCCAGTACTACCTCAACCCTCTCCTACAATGAGCAGTTCTTC
-	-	TRBJ1-1	TRBV29-1	CSVGWWGQVTEAFF	TGCAGCGTTGGATGGTGGGGGCAGGTCACTGAAGCTTTCTTT
TRBD2	few	TRBJ2-1	TRBV7-8	CASSLAGTSGIFSYNEQFF	TGTGCCAGCAGCTTGGCCGGGACTAGCGGCATCTTCTCCTACAATGAGCAGTTCTTC
-	-	TRBJ1-5	TRBV5-4	CASSLVPGDSNQPQHF	TGTGCCAGCAGCTTGGTACCCGGGGATAGCAATCAGCCCCAGCATTTT
-	-	TRBJ1-5	TRBV7-8	CASSSRWGDQPQHF	TGTGCCAGCAGCTCGAGGTGGGGGGATCAGCCCCAGCATTTT
-	-	TRBJ1-2	TRBV4-1	CASRGGSGYTF	TGCGCCAGCCGGGGGGGGAGCGGCTACACCTTC
-	-	TRBJ1-2	TRBV6-1	CASTSDGGYTF	TGTGCCAGCACTAGCGATGGTGGCTACACCTTC
-	-	TRBJ1-2	TRBV6-1	CASSEFRVGGYGYTF	TGTGCCAGCAGTGAATTCAGGGTCGGGGGCTATGGCTACACCTTC
-	-	TRBJ2-1	TRBV15	CATSRDLGVARGNEQFF	TGTGCCACCAGCAGAGATTTGGGAGTCGCCCGGGGCAATGAGCAGTTCTTC
-	few	TRBJ2-7	TRBV9	CASSVQQSGLSEQYF	TGTGCCAGCAGCGTACAGCAGAGCGGGTTAAGCGAGCAGTACTTC
TRBD2	-	TRBJ2-5	TRBV6-6	CASSLLAQAGTQYF	TGTGCCAGCAGTTTACTAGCGCAGGCGGGGACCCAGTACTTC
-	few	TRBJ1-6	TRBV2	CASEKRLYNSPLHF	TGTGCCAGCGAAAAAAGACTGTATAATTCACCCCTCCACTTT
TRBD1	-	TRBJ1-4	TRBV19	CASTPGTGRNEKLFF	TGTGCCAGTACTCCCGGGACAGGGAGAAACGAAAAACTGTTTTTT
TRBD2	-	TRBJ2-1	TRBV9	CASSVDRLADSSYNEQFF	TGTGCCAGCAGCGTAGATCGACTAGCGGATTCATCCTACAATGAGCAGTTCTTC
-	once	TRBJ2-7	TRBV15	CATSRDPSNEQYF	TGTGCCACCAGCAGAGATCCATCCAACGAGCAGTACTTC
TRBD1	-	TRBJ2-3	TRBV5-1	CASSSDRADTDTQYF	TGCGCCAGCAGCTCGGACAGGGCTGACACAGATACGCAGTATTTT
-	-	TRBJ2-3	TRBV7-9	CASSLGATSTDTQYF	TGTGCCAGCAGCTTGGGAGCTACTAGCACAGATACGCAGTATTTT
TRBD2	-	TRBJ2-3	TRBV10-1	CASSGVRRGGPDTQYF	TGCGCCAGCAGTGGGGTTCGGCGGGGAGGGCCAGATACGCAGTATTTT
TRBD1	-	TRBJ1-2	TRBV7-2	CASSLHQTGGGGYTF	TGTGCCAGCAGCTTACACCAGACAGGGGGCGGTGGCTACACCTTC
TRBD2	-	TRBJ2-1	TRBV7-3	CASSRDLAGGHEQFF	TGTGCCAGCAGCCGCGATTTAGCGGGAGGCCATGAGCAGTTCTTC
-	-	TRBJ1-1	TRBV28	CASSLGTGREGAFF	TGTGCCAGCAGTTTAGGTACAGGACGAGAAGGAGCTTTCTTT
TRBD1	-	TRBJ1-5	TRBV2	CASSDRTGRQPQHF	TGTGCCAGCAGTGATAGGACAGGTAGGCAGCCCCAGCATTTT
-	-	TRBJ1-1	TRBV6-1	CASRELSLLSEAFF	TGTGCCAGCAGAGAGCTATCTCTTTTATCTGAAGCTTTCTTT